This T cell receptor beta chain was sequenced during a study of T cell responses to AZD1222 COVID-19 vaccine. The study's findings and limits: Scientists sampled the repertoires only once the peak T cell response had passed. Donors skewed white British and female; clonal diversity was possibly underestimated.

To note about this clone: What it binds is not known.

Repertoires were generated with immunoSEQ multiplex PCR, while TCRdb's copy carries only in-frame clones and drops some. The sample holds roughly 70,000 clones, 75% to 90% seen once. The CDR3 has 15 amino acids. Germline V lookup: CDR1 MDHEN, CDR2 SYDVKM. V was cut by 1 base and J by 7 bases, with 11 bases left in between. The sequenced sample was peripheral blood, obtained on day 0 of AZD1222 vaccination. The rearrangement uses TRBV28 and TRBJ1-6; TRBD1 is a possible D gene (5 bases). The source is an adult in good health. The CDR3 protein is CASSLSAGMNSPLHF. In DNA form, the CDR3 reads TGTGCCAGCAGTTTATCGGCAGGGATGAATTCACCCCTCCACTTT.